This is a list of T cell receptor beta chains from one sample in a study of T cells in localized non-small cell lung cancer. Some clones are missing from TCRdb's copy, which holds only in-frame ones; the method was immunoSEQ multiplex PCR. The sample carries roughly 33,000 clones, 88% recorded once. Sample: peripheral blood, taken before any cancer treatment. Every receptor here comes from a woman between 35 and 70 years old with stage I lung adenocarcinoma. Each CDR3 is given with its conserved first and last residue. Fields, in order: D gene, J gene, clone size, V gene, CDR3 DNA, CDR3 protein. A D gene is named only where the DNA matches it firmly. The size field is filled for only some rows; it gives once, few, many or a size class.

TRBD2 | TRBJ2-5 | NA | TRBV2 | TGTGCCAGCAGCGCCAACAGCGGGGGGCGCTCAGAGACCCAGTACTTC | CASSANSGGRSETQYF
TRBD2 | TRBJ2-1 | NA | TRBV7-3 | TGTGCCAGCAGCTTAACCACTAGCGGGGGGGCATTCAATGAGCAGTTCTTC | CASSLTTSGGAFNEQFF
TRBD1 | TRBJ1-1 | NA | TRBV7-8 | TGTGCCAGCAGCGTCGGGACAGCGAACACTGAAGCTTTCTTT | CASSVGTANTEAFF
NA | TRBJ2-3 | NA | TRBV7-2 | TGTGCCAGCAGCTTAGTATTACCTCCCTCAGATACGCAGTATTTT | CASSLVLPPSDTQYF
TRBD1 | TRBJ1-2 | NA | TRBV9 | TGTGCCAGCAGCACGGCCGGGACAGGGACGGGCTACACCTTC | CASSTAGTGTGYTF
TRBD1 | TRBJ1-5 | NA | TRBV7-8 | TGTGCCAGCAGCTTGCAGGGGGCGATGTATCAGCCCCAGCATTTT | CASSLQGAMYQPQHF
NA | TRBJ1-2 | few | TRBV19 | TGTGCCAGTAGTGGCCGTGGCTACACCTTC | CASSGRGYTF
NA | TRBJ1-6 | NA | TRBV7-2 | TGTGCCAGCAGCTTAAGGCAAACAGGTTCACCCCTCCACTTT | CASSLRQTGSPLHF
NA | TRBJ2-7 | NA | TRBV5-1 | TGCGCCAGCAGCTTGGCAGCCGGGGCTTCATCCTACGAGCAGTACTTC | CASSLAAGASSYEQYF
NA | TRBJ2-7 | NA | TRBV7-9 | TGTGCCAGCAGCTTAGCGTACTGGGGTAACTACGAGCAGTACTTC | CASSLAYWGNYEQYF
NA | TRBJ1-6 | NA | TRBV6-1 | TGTGCCAGCAGGGGGGCTTCTGAATCACCCCTCCACTTT | CASRGASESPLHF
NA | TRBJ1-1 | once | TRBV7-2 | TGTGCCAGCAGCGCCCGACTTAGGTTGAACACTGAAGCTTTCTTT | CASSARLRLNTEAFF
NA | TRBJ2-7 | once | TRBV18 | TGTGCCAGCTCACCATCAGAATCTGCCTACGAGCAGTACTTC | CASSPSESAYEQYF
TRBD2 | TRBJ2-2 | NA | TRBV9 | TGTGCCAGCAGCGAGGGGACTAGCGGGGGGGCCTTGCTGTTTTTT | CASSEGTSGGALLFF
TRBD2 | TRBJ2-2 | once | TRBV2 | TGTGCCAGCAGTGGAGGGACTAGCGGGGGTGAGCTGTTTTTT | CASSGGTSGGELFF
TRBD2 | TRBJ2-5 | NA | TRBV29-1 | TGCAGCGTTTACGCGGGAGAAGAGACCCAGTACTTC | CSVYAGEETQYF
NA | TRBJ1-2 | NA | TRBV18 | TGTGCCAGCTCACCGGGTGGAGCTAACTATGGCTACACCTTC | CASSPGGANYGYTF
TRBD2 | TRBJ2-2 | NA | TRBV11-2 | TGTGCCAGCAGCTTAGAGCGGGGGGCCGGGGAGCTGTTTTTT | CASSLERGAGELFF
NA | TRBJ1-1 | NA | TRBV30 | TGTGCCTGGACGGACAAAAGGGGGAAATTGGGAGCTTTCTTT | CAWTDKRGKLGAFF
TRBD2 | TRBJ2-5 | once | TRBV30 | TGTGCCTGGAGGACGACTACTAGCGGGGGGGCCATGGCCCAGTACTTC | CAWRTTTSGGAMAQYF
NA | TRBJ2-2 | NA | TRBV9 | TGTGCCAGCACCGGCAAGGGGCAGATTATTAACACCGGGGAGCTGTTTTTT | CASTGKGQIINTGELFF
NA | TRBJ1-4 | NA | TRBV9 | TGTGCCAGCAGCGTGTATGAAAAACTGTTTTTT | CASSVYEKLFF
NA | TRBJ1-6 | NA | TRBV27 | TGTGCCAGCAGTTTACAGGTCCCCTTGTCACCCCTCCACTTT | CASSLQVPLSPLHF
NA | TRBJ1-2 | NA | TRBV28 | TGTGCCAGCAGTTCCTCTGACCCAGATGGCTACACCTTC | CASSSSDPDGYTF
NA | TRBJ2-7 | NA | TRBV6-5 | TGTGCCAGCAGTCGGGGACGAGGACCGAGCTACGAGCAGTACTTC | CASSRGRGPSYEQYF
NA | TRBJ2-7 | NA | TRBV2 | TGTGCCAGCAGTCTCCGGGACCGGAGGGACGAGCAGTACTTC | CASSLRDRRDEQYF
NA | TRBJ2-7 | NA | TRBV1 | TGCACCAGCAGCCAGAACCGGGACAGGGTCTCCTACGAGCAGTACTTC | CTSSQNRDRVSYEQYF
TRBD1 | TRBJ2-7 | NA | TRBV19 | TGTGCCAGTAGTCCCGGACAGGGGACCTACGAGCAGTACTTC | CASSPGQGTYEQYF
TRBD1 | TRBJ2-7 | NA | TRBV10-3 | TGTGCCATCAGTGAGTCGACAGGGCTGTTCTTCGAGCAGTACTTC | CAISESTGLFFEQYF
TRBD2 | TRBJ2-5 | once | TRBV27 | TGTGCCAGCAGTTTCCTAGCGGGGGGGCTTGGAGAGACCCAGTACTTC | CASSFLAGGLGETQYF
NA | TRBJ2-1 | NA | TRBV4-3 | TGCGCCAGCAGTCGCATACTTTATACAGGGGAGGTTATTGGGCGAAACAATGAGCAGTTCTTC | CASSRILYTGEVIGRNNEQFF
TRBD2 | TRBJ2-5 | NA | TRBV5-4 | TGTGCCAGCAGCTTGGCTCTAGCGGGGGGGCTACGGGGAGAGACCCAGTACTTC | CASSLALAGGLRGETQYF
NA | TRBJ2-3 | NA | TRBV4-2 | TGTGCCAGCAGGGGGCACGCCACAGATACGCAGTATTTT | CASRGHATDTQYF
TRBD1 | TRBJ2-7 | NA | TRBV19 | TGTGCCAGTAGTGCACGGACAGGGGACGAGCAGTACTTC | CASSARTGDEQYF
TRBD1 | TRBJ2-3 | NA | TRBV9 | TGTGCCAGCAGCGACCGGACAGGGGTCAGCACAGATACGCAGTATTTT | CASSDRTGVSTDTQYF
NA | TRBJ1-5 | NA | TRBV10-1 | TGCGCCAGCAGTGAGTCTGGACAGCCCCAGCATTTT | CASSESGQPQHF
TRBD2 | TRBJ2-3 | once | TRBV7-6 | TGTGCCAGCAGCTCCGCGGGGGGGCCAACGCAGTATTTT | CASSSAGGPTQYF
NA | TRBJ2-3 | NA | TRBV7-2 | TGTGCCAGCAGCTTATCCCCTAGCATGAAAAATACGCAGTATTTT | CASSLSPSMKNTQYF
TRBD1 | TRBJ2-1 | NA | TRBV19 | TGTGCCAGTAGACCCCGACAGGGGGCCTACAATGAGCAGTTCTTC | CASRPRQGAYNEQFF
NA | TRBJ2-7 | NA | TRBV6-5 | TGTGCCAGCAGACGACAGGTCCCCTCCTACGAGCAGTACTTC | CASRRQVPSYEQYF
NA | TRBJ2-4 | NA | TRBV25-1 | TGTGCCAGCAGTGAAGCTGGTGGGCTAGCCAAAAACATTCAGTACTTC | CASSEAGGLAKNIQYF
NA | TRBJ1-3 | NA | TRBV5-1 | TGCGCCAGCAGCTTGAACTCGGGACCGATAGTTTCTGGAAACACCATATATTTT | CASSLNSGPIVSGNTIYF
NA | TRBJ2-7 | NA | TRBV4-1 | TGCGCCAGCAGCCAAGTTCGGGGGGCGGGGGACAGCCCTTACGAGCAGTACTTC | CASSQVRGAGDSPYEQYF
NA | TRBJ2-7 | NA | TRBV29-1 | TGCAGCGTTCTGGCAGGGGACGCCTACGAGCAGTACTTC | CSVLAGDAYEQYF
TRBD1 | TRBJ1-1 | NA | TRBV19 | TGTGCCAGTATAGCAGGGGGAGGACGAGGGACTGAAGCTTTCTTT | CASIAGGGRGTEAFF
NA | TRBJ1-2 | NA | TRBV20-1 | TGCAGTGATTCCCATGGCTACACCTTC | CSDSHGYTF